The 6 T cell receptor beta chains below all came from one sample that was sequenced in a study of naive and memory T cell subsets (dated 2017 in TCRdb). The library was prepared using UMI-ligation and nested PCR. Instrument used: Illumina MiSeq. The beta constant-region primer consisted of an equimolar mixture of two oligonucleotides that together covered TRBC1 and TRBC2. Using fastp trimming at Q25 and MiXCR clonotype assembly, TCRdb reanalyzed the public sequencing data and kept in-frame beta chains. Rows matching on CDR3 protein sequence are summarized as one entry with the most common DNA and genes. This sample holds 70,000 to 95,000 distinct CDR3 sequences; 7% to 8% were observed only once. The top ten hold over 1.5% of the sample. Sequencing was done on a sample of central memory CD4+ T cells from blood. The cell subset or site label corresponds to: central memory, CD45RA- CD27+. The receptors stem from a human donor in good health.

The chain couples TRBV6-2 or TRBV6-3 to TRBJ1-5; D remains ambiguous. The V end lost 10 bases, the J end lost 5 bases, and 15 bases lay between the germline ends. The CDR3 is 13 residues long. Per the germline V gene, CDR1 is MNHEY and CDR2 is SVGEGT. CDR3 in amino acids: CATLGRGDQPQHF. The CDR3 DNA reads TGTGCCACCCTGGGCCGGGGTGATCAGCCCCAGCATTTT.

This clonotype showed up many times. CDR3 in amino acids: CASSFAGRSGYTF. CDR3 in DNA: TGTGCCAGCAGCTTCGCCGGGAGGTCTGGCTACACCTTC. V is TRBV5-5 and J is TRBJ1-2, with D unresolved. Trimming took off 2 bases at V and 7 bases at J, with 12 bases between the two ends. The length of the CDR3 is 13 residues. The V gene's germline CDR1 is SGHKS and CDR2 YYEKEE (reference sequence).

This chain links TRBV20-1 with TRBJ2-5; the match to TRBD2 covers 15 bases. This CDR3 has 16 amino acids. Germline V gene data show CDR1 as DFQATT and CDR2 as SNEGSKA (reference sequence). With V trimmed by 4 bases and J by 1 base, 4 bases remained unmatched. CDR3 DNA sequence: TGCAGTGCTACGGGGACTAGCGGGGGGAGCCAAGAGACCCAGTACTTC. This gives the protein CSATGTSGGSQETQYF.

This clonotype was recorded many times. The chain couples TRBV10-3 to TRBJ2-3, with TRBD2 matching over 7 bases. Germline CDR1 ENHRY, CDR2 SYGVKD. Trimming at V came to 8 bases and at J to 2 bases, leaving 10 bases not matched to a gene. There are 15 residues in the CDR3. For the CDR3, the DNA is TGTGCCATCGGGGGGGAGGAGCTCATCACAGATACGCAGTATTTT. The encoded protein is CAIGGEELITDTQYF.

This clonotype was seen many times. This chain joins TRBV20-1 and TRBJ2-3; 9 bases map to TRBD2. CDR1 is DFQATT and CDR2 is SNEGSKA in the germline V gene (reference sequence). V lost 4 bases and J lost 0; bases outside the gene matches: 26. The CDR3 is made up of 22 amino acids. CDR3 in amino acids: CSATFTPTILAGSPSSTDTQYF. CDR3 nucleotides: TGCAGTGCTACGTTCACTCCCACCATACTAGCGGGCTCTCCCTCTAGCACAGATACGCAGTATTTT.

There are many counts of this clonotype. V and J are TRBV14 and TRBJ1-6, with D tentatively TRBD1 (5 bases). CDR1 and CDR2 from the germline V gene are SGHDN and FVKESK. This CDR3 spans 15 amino acids. Trimming took off 0 bases at V and 9 bases at J, with 12 bases between the two ends. Here the CDR3 reads CASSQDVGGGSPLHF. The CDR3, as DNA: TGTGCCAGCAGCCAAGATGTGGGGGGTGGTTCACCCCTCCACTTT.